This T cell receptor (beta chain) was documented in a study of siplizumab effects on memory and regulatory T cells. The CDR3 totals 17 residues. The trim removed 1 base at V and 10 bases at J, leaving 10 bases unmatched. In germline, CDR1 is SGDLS, CDR2 YYNGEE. Regarding this clone: What it binds is unknown.

Broader study findings: Fewer alloreactive sequences mapped to unstimulated CD4+ memory cells under siplizumab.

Data came from immunoSEQ multiplex PCR; TCRdb stores just in-frame clones and leaves some out. The repertoire holds under 100,000 clones, about 87% seen once, with under 2% in the top ten. This TCR was recovered from a human donor in good health. Specimen: Tregs sorted from blood. The V gene is TRBV9, the J gene TRBJ2-1; 14 bases match TRBD2. CDR3 DNA sequence: TGTGCCAGCAGCGTACTACCCCCGGGACTAGCGGGGGTCGAGCAGTTCTTC. Encoded protein: CASSVLPPGLAGVEQFF. The full variable domain, its missing parts supplied by reference TRBV9 and TRBJ2-1, is DSGVTQTPKHLITATGQRVTLRCSPRSGDLSVYWYQQSLDQGLQFLIQYYNGEERAKGNILERFSAQQFPDLHSELNLSSLELGDSALYFCASSVLPPGLAGVEQFFGPGTRLTVL.